This TCR beta chain was sequenced during a study of blood T cell repertoires in COVID-19. TCRdb's copy holds only in-frame clones and misses some; the assay was immunoSEQ multiplex PCR. The sample lists around 42,000 clones, approximately 83% seen once, with about 2.5% in the top ten. The ends were cut back, 3 bases at V and 5 bases at J, with 8 bases in the middle. This CDR3 has 13 amino acids. The chain joins TRBV12-3 or TRBV12-4 to TRBJ2-4; D not resolved. Sample: peripheral blood. This clonotype originated in a woman aged 55-69 years with acute or convalescent COVID-19. The CDR3 region is CASSLSIQNIQYF. CDR3 sequence (DNA): TGTGCCAGCAGTTTGAGTATCCAAAACATTCAGTACTTC.